This is a list of T cell receptor beta chains from one sample in a study of metastatic and nonmetastatic thyroid tumors. TCRdb recomputed clones from the PCR reads via MiXCR. The table records 30,000 to 40,000 clones, approximately 20% of them present only once. The source material was blood. The origin of the receptors is a female donor with papillary thyroid cancer or a benign thyroid nodule (not recorded which). Some clones in this sample may be carry-over from other donors' samples. Both conserved end residues are part of each CDR3. A D gene is named only where the DNA matches it firmly. Some rows mark clone size as missing; the rest say once, few, many or name a class of expanded clone.

D	V	size	J	DNA	CDR3
.	TRBV27	few	TRBJ2-7	TGTGCCAGCAGTTCATCGGAATCCAGTGGGGTGGTCGGTCAGTACTTC	CASSSSESSGVVGQYF
.	TRBV7-8	.	TRBJ1-1	TGTGCCAGCAGCTTATTAACGGACTTGAACACTGAAGCTTTCTTT	CASSLLTDLNTEAFF
TRBD2	TRBV7-2	many	TRBJ2-2	TGTGCCAGAGGAGCGGGGCCAAACACCGGGGAGCTGTTTTTT	CARGAGPNTGELFF
TRBD1	TRBV20-1	many	TRBJ2-5	TGCAGTGCGGGACAGGGGGGGTATGAGACCCAGTACTTC	CSAGQGGYETQYF
.	TRBV5-6	many	TRBJ1-3	TGTGCCAGCAGCTTGAGGGCAGACTCTGGAAACACCATATATTTT	CASSLRADSGNTIYF
TRBD2	TRBV25-1	few	TRBJ2-7	TGTGCCAGCAGTGAAGCGGGCGTGGGGGGGGACTCAGAGCAGTACTTC	CASSEAGVGGDSEQYF
TRBD2	TRBV27	few	TRBJ2-7	TGTGCCAGCAGTTCCCTAGGACTAGCTGTTAACGAGCAGTACTTC	CASSSLGLAVNEQYF
.	TRBV7-9	.	TRBJ1-2	TGTGCCAGCAGCTTTGACAGCCGGACGCAAGGCTACACCTTC	CASSFDSRTQGYTF
.	TRBV15	.	TRBJ2-7	TGTGCCACCAGCATAGATGTGACGGGAGCACCCTACGAGCAGTACTTC	CATSIDVTGAPYEQYF
.	TRBV3-1	many	TRBJ2-7	TGTGCCAGCAGCCAAACCAGGGGGGCCTACGAGCAGTACTTC	CASSQTRGAYEQYF
.	TRBV20-1	.	TRBJ1-2	TGCAGTGCTAGAGATGATTTGACCATTCTCCCCTATGGCTACACCTTC	CSARDDLTILPYGYTF
TRBD1	TRBV30	.	TRBJ2-7	TGTGCCTGGAGGGTACAGGGGGCCGCCTACGAGCAGTACTTC	CAWRVQGAAYEQYF
TRBD1	TRBV6-1	many	TRBJ2-1	TGTGCCAGCAGCGATCTGGGGGTGAGGACAGGTTCCTACAATGAGCAGTTCTTC	CASSDLGVRTGSYNEQFF
.	TRBV27	.	TRBJ2-2	TGTGCCAGCAGACAGGTCGCACAGGGGCGGGGGACCGGGGAGCTGTTTTTT	CASRQVAQGRGTGELFF
.	TRBV27	many	TRBJ1-1	TGTGCCAGCAGTTTACTTTTCCTCACTGAAGCTTTCTTT	CASSLLFLTEAFF
TRBD1	TRBV14	.	TRBJ1-2	TGTGCCAGCAGTCCCGGGACAGGGCCCTCCTTTGTTGGCTACACCTTC	CASSPGTGPSFVGYTF
TRBD2	TRBV20-1	many	TRBJ2-7	TGCAGTGCTGTAATAGCGGGAGCTAACTCCTACGAGCAGTACTTC	CSAVIAGANSYEQYF
.	TRBV20-1	many	TRBJ2-1	TGCAGTGCTAGATCCTACCTAGCGCCAAGCTCCTACAATGAGCAGTTCTTC	CSARSYLAPSSYNEQFF
.	TRBV27	many	TRBJ1-1	TGTGCCAGTGTGACAGGCCTTGGAGCTGAAGCTTTCTTT	CASVTGLGAEAFF
.	TRBV11-1	many	TRBJ2-6	TGTGCCAGCAGCCGCGTGGGGGCCTCTGGGGCCAACGTCCTGACTTTC	CASSRVGASGANVLTF
.	TRBV5-8	many	TRBJ2-7	TGTGCCAGCAGCTCGGGACCCCAGGAGCAGTACTTC	CASSSGPQEQYF
TRBD1	TRBV28	.	TRBJ1-5	TGTGCCATTAAACAGGGGGACAATCAGCCCCAGCATTTT	CAIKQGDNQPQHF
.	TRBV12-3/TRBV12-4	few	TRBJ2-3	TGTGCCAGCAGTTTTGGTGGGACCCCCACAGATACGCAGTATTTT	CASSFGGTPTDTQYF
TRBD1	TRBV20-1	many	TRBJ2-7	TGCAGCGGAACCGCTCTGGGACAGCCGTACGAGCAGTACTTC	CSGTALGQPYEQYF
.	TRBV2	few	TRBJ2-3	TGTGCCAGCCTGGTCGAGTGGGTAGGGACAGATACGCAGTATTTT	CASLVEWVGTDTQYF
.	TRBV7-3	.	TRBJ2-1	TGTGCCAGCAGCCTCGGACTAGGGGGTTACAATGAGCAGTTCTTC	CASSLGLGGYNEQFF
.	TRBV2	.	TRBJ2-5	TGTGCCAGCAGTGAATGGCCGAGCGTGGTTGAGACCCAGTACTTC	CASSEWPSVVETQYF
TRBD2	TRBV20-1	many	TRBJ2-1	TGCAGTGCTCCAGCACTTAGCGGGAGAGGGAATGAGCAGTTCTTC	CSAPALSGRGNEQFF
.	TRBV3-1	.	TRBJ1-5	TGTACCAGCAGCCAAGCCACGATCAGGGTAGCCCAGCATTTT	CTSSQATIRVAQHF
.	TRBV20-1	.	TRBJ2-3	TGCAGTGCTAGAGCAGGGGGCGGGGGTATCGATACGCAGTATTTT	CSARAGGGGIDTQYF
.	TRBV6-4	many	TRBJ2-2	TGTGCCAGCAGTAATGGGTCCTCGGACACCGGGGAGCTGTTTTTT	CASSNGSSDTGELFF
.	TRBV30	many	TRBJ1-6	TGTGCCTGGAGTGAACAACTTGATTCACCCCTCCACTTT	CAWSEQLDSPLHF
TRBD2	TRBV30	many	TRBJ2-5	TGTGCCTGGATGACCAGCGGGAGGAAAGAGACCCAGTACTTC	CAWMTSGRKETQYF
TRBD1	TRBV20-1	many	TRBJ1-4	TGCAGTGCTGCCAGCGGGACAGGGCATGTTGAAAAACTGTTTTTT	CSAASGTGHVEKLFF
.	TRBV2	.	TRBJ2-1	TGTGCCAGCAGTCCGGCCGTGGGGCGGGATGGCCTGAATGAGCAGTTCTTC	CASSPAVGRDGLNEQFF
TRBD2	TRBV2	few	TRBJ2-3	TGTGCCAGCAGTAAAACTAGCGACTACACAGATACGCAGTATTTT	CASSKTSDYTDTQYF
.	TRBV9	many	TRBJ1-1	TGTGCCAGAGAGCGCACTGAAGCTTTCTTT	CARERTEAFF
.	TRBV11-3	few	TRBJ2-7	TGTGCCAGCAGCCCGGCTAGCGGTAGGGGGACCTACGAACAGTACTTC	CASSPASGRGTYEQYF
TRBD1	TRBV2	few	TRBJ1-4	TGTGCCAGCTTTGCGGGGACAGGGAGGCAAAAACTGTTTTTT	CASFAGTGRQKLFF
.	TRBV30	few	TRBJ1-5	TGTGCCTGTGGCAGCTTGGATCAGCCCCAGCATTTT	CACGSLDQPQHF
TRBD2	TRBV5-1	many	TRBJ2-1	TGCGCCAGCAGCTTGGGGGGGGGCTCCTACAATGAGCAGTTCTTC	CASSLGGGSYNEQFF
.	TRBV7-6	many	TRBJ1-4	TGTGCCAGCAGCTTATTCGAGGGGGGCAGGGGAGGAGAAAAACTGTTTTTT	CASSLFEGGRGGEKLFF
.	TRBV5-1	many	TRBJ1-2	TGCGCCAGCAGCTTGGGAGCGACCGGGTATGGCTACACCTTC	CASSLGATGYGYTF
.	TRBV28	many	TRBJ1-2	TGTGCCAGCACCCTCGGGACTGGCTATGGCTACACCTTC	CASTLGTGYGYTF
.	TRBV5-1	many	TRBJ1-1	TGCGCCAGCAGCCCTTTGGACCATAACACTGAAGCTTTCTTT	CASSPLDHNTEAFF
TRBD2	TRBV5-1	.	TRBJ2-2	TGCGCCAGCAGCTTGGCCGGTGCGGGAGTGTACACCGTGGAGCTGTTTTTT	CASSLAGAGVYTVELFF
.	TRBV19	few	TRBJ2-2	TGTGCCACTAGGTGCTCGGCCTCGAACACCGGGGAGCTGTTTTTT	CATRCSASNTGELFF
.	TRBV27	.	TRBJ1-1	TGTGCCAGCTGGCGGGCGGGTACTGAAGCTTTCTTT	CASWRAGTEAFF
TRBD2	TRBV5-1	many	TRBJ2-1	TGCGCCAGCAGCTTGGTCGGACTAGCGGGTAACGAGCAGTTCTTC	CASSLVGLAGNEQFF
TRBD2	TRBV27	medium-sized	TRBJ2-7	TGTGCCAGCAGTTACGCGGGAGGATCACAACCCTACGAGCAGTACTTC	CASSYAGGSQPYEQYF
.	TRBV11-2	once	TRBJ2-7	TGTGCCAGCAGCTTAAGTGCGGGTAGATATGAGGTCTACGAGCAATACTTC	CASSLSAGRYEVYEQYF
TRBD2	TRBV5-1	many	TRBJ2-3	TGCGCCAGCAGCTCCGGGACTAGCGGGCCTAGGGATACGCAGTATTTT	CASSSGTSGPRDTQYF
.	TRBV6-1	many	TRBJ2-6	TGTGCCAGCAGTTCGGAGGGGGGGTCTGGGGCCAACGTCCTGACTTTC	CASSSEGGSGANVLTF
.	TRBV20-1	.	TRBJ2-7	TGCGGTTCCAGGAAGGGCCGTGAGGGCGGCTCCGAGCAGTACTTC	CGSRKGREGGSEQYF
TRBD1	TRBV27	.	TRBJ1-4	TGTGCCAGCAGTCCGGCAGGGGGCCGTGGAGAAAAAATGTTTTTT	CASSPAGGRGEKMFF
.	TRBV19	many	TRBJ2-1	TGTGCCAGTAGGCACTCCCCGGGGGCCTACAATGAGCAGTTCTTC	CASRHSPGAYNEQFF